This T cell receptor beta chain was found in a study of monozygotic twins with cystic fibrosis. The CDR3 has 16 amino acids. Germline V gene data show CDR1 as SGHAT and CDR2 as FQNNGV. With 6 bases clipped from V and 0 bases from J, the junction kept 10 bases outside the gene matches. Details on this clone: Its antigen is not known.

Generated by immunoSEQ multiplex PCR, the TCRdb table keeps only in-frame clones and is missing some. Among 34,000 or so clones listed, roughly 90% were seen once. Study-level points and caveats: Clonality was generally low (median roughly 0.0095), higher in the most severe patients. V usage most resembled the co-twin in 13 of 16 pairs.

The sample taken for sequencing was blood. V and J are TRBV11-2 and TRBJ1-1, with 7 bases fitting TRBD1. This clonotype was obtained from a girl aged 2 to 9 with cystic fibrosis. Here the CDR3 DNA reads TGTGCCAGCAGATCTCCGGGACAGTCAATGAACACTGAAGCTTTCTTT. Amino acid sequence: CASRSPGQSMNTEAFF.